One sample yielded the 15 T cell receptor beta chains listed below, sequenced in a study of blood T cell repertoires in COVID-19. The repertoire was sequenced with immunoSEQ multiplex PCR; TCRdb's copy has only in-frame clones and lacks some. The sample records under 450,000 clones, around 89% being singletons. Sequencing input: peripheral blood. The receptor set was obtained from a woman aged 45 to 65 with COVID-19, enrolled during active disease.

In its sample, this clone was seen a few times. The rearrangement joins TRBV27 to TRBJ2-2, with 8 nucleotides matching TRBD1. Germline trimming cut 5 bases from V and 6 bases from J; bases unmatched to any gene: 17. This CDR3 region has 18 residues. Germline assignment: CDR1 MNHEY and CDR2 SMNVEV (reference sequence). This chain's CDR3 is CASSPGTGGFAGAGELFF. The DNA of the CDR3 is TGTGCCAGCAGTCCCGGGACAGGAGGTTTTGCGGGTGCCGGGGAGCTGTTTTTT.

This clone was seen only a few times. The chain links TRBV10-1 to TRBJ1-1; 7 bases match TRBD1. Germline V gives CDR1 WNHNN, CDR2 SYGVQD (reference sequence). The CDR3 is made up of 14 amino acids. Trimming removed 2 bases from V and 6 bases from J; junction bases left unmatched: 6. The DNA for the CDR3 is TGCGCCAGCAGTGAGGCCACTACAGGGGCTGAAGCTTTCTTT. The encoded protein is CASSEATTGAEAFF.

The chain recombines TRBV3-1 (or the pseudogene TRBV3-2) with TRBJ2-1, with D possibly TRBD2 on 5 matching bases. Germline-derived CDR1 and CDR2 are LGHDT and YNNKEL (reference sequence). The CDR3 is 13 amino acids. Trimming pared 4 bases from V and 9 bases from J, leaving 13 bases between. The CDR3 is CASSPRGGGEQFF. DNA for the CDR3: TGTGCCAGCAGCCCGAGAGGAGGCGGTGAGCAGTTCTTC.

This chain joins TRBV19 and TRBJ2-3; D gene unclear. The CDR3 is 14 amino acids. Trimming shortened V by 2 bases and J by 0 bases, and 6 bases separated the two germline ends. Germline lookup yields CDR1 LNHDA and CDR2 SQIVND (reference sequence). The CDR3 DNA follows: TGTGCCAGTAGTATAAGCCGCAGCACAGATACGCAGTATTTT. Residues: CASSISRSTDTQYF.

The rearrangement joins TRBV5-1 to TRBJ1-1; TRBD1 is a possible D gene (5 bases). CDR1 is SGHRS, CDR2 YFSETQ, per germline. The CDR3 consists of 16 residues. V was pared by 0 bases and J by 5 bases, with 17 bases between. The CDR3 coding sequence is TGCGCCAGCAGCTTGGCCGGCAGGGCCGGGGGGACTGAAGCTTTCTTT. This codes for CASSLAGRAGGTEAFF.

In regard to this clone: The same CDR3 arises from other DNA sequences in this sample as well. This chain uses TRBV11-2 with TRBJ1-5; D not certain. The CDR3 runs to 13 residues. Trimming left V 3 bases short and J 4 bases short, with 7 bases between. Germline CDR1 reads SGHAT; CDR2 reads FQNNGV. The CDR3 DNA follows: TGTGCCAGCAGCTTCAGAGGTAATCAGCCCCAGCATTTT. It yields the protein CASSFRGNQPQHF.

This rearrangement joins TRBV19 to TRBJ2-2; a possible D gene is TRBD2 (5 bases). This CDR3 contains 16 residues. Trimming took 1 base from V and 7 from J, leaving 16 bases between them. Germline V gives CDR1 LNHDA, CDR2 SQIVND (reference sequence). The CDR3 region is CASSIGGFRDIGELFF. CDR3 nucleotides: TGTGCCAGTAGTATAGGAGGGTTCCGTGATATCGGGGAGCTGTTTTTT.

CDR3 region: CASSLGGSGTGRKLFF. CDR3 in DNA: TGTGCCAGCAGTCTGGGGGGCTCAGGGACAGGGAGAAAACTGTTTTTT. The chain carries TRBV2 and TRBJ1-4; 9 bases agree with TRBD1. The CDR3 spans 16 residues. J lost 10 bases, V lost 5 bases, and 14 bases had no gene match. CDR1 SNHLY and CDR2 FYNNEI come from the germline V gene. The full variable domain, with the rest looked up from reference TRBV2 and TRBJ1-4, is EPEVTQTPSHQVTQMGQEVILRCVPISNHLYFYWYRQILGQKVEFLVSFYNNEISEKSEIFDDQFSVERPDGSNFTLKIRSTKLEDSAMYFCASSLGGSGTGRKLFFGSGTQLSVL.

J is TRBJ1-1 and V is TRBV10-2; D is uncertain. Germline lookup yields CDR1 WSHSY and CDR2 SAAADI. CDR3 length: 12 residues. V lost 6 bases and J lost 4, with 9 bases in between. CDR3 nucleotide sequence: TGCGCCAGCAGCGAATGGAGCACTGAAGCTTTCTTT. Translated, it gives CASSEWSTEAFF.

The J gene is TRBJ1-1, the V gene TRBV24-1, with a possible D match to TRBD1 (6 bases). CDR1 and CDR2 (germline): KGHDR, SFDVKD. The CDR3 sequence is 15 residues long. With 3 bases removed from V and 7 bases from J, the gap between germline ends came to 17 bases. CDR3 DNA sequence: TGTGCCACCAGTGATCCCGCAACGGGAGGGGGTGAAGCTTTCTTT. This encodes CATSDPATGGGEAFF.

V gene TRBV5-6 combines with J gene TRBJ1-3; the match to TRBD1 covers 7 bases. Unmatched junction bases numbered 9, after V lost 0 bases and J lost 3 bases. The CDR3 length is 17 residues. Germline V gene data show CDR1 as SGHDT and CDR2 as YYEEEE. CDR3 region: CASSLGSNRGLGNTIYF. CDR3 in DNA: TGTGCCAGCAGCTTGGGTTCGAACAGGGGCCTTGGAAACACCATATATTTT.

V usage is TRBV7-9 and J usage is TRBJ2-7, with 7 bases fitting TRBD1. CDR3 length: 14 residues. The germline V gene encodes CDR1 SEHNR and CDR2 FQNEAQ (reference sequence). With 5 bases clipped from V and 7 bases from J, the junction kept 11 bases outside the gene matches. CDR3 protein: CASSPRDSQGEQYF. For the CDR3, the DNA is TGTGCCAGCAGCCCCCGGGACAGCCAAGGAGAGCAGTACTTC.

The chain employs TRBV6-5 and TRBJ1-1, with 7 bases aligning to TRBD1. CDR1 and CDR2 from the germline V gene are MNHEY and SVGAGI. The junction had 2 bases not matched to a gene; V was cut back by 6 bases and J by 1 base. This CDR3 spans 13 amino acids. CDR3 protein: CASRRDRNTEAFF. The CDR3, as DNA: TGTGCCAGCAGACGGGACAGGAACACTGAAGCTTTCTTT.

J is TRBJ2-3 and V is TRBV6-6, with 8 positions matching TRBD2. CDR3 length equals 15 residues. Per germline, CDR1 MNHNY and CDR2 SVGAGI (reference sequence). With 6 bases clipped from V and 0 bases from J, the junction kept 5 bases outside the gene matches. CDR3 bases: TGTGCCAGCAGGTTAGCGGGGATAAGCACAGATACGCAGTATTTT. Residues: CASRLAGISTDTQYF.

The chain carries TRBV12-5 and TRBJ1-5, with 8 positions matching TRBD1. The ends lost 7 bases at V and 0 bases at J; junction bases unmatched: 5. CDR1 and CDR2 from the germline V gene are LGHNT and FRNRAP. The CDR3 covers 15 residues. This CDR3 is CASAQGQVSNQPQHF. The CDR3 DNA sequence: TGTGCTAGTGCCCAGGGACAGGTTAGCAATCAGCCCCAGCATTTT.